This TCR beta chain was identified in a study of vaccination effects on CD4 cells after COVID-19. CD4+ T cells specific for antigen were expanded with viral peptide pools by the ViraFEST assay before sequencing. With more than nine days of culture completed, CD4+ T cells were isolated. A positive SARS-CoV-2 PCR test fell between March and December 2020. At days 3 and 7, half of the medium was exchanged for IL-2 medium. V gave up 4 bases and J gave up 3 bases, with 16 bases separating them. This CDR3 is built from 16 residues. Germline lookup yields CDR1 SGHDT and CDR2 YYEEEE. Clones were sequenced by immunoSEQ multiplex PCR, and TCRdb holds only the in-frame ones, with some missing. The sample consists of 21,000 or so clones, roughly 69% of them appearing once. In the case of this clone: What it binds is not known.

General study results and limits: Marked clonal contraction of both clone types appeared late after vaccination. Sampling in the study covered few convalescent patients and included no early post-infection timepoints. In convalescent patients, vaccine-induced clones largely differed from infection-induced clones.

The TCR originated in a human donor who had a prior SARS-CoV-2 infection. J is TRBJ2-2 and V is TRBV5-6, with a tentative D call TRBD2 (5 bases). The sequencing used CD4+ T cells from PBMCs cultured with a peptide pool, collected before COVID-19 vaccination. In DNA, the CDR3 is TGTGCCAGCAGCACCGGACGGGGATGGGACACCGGGGAGCTGTTTTTT. Amino acid sequence: CASSTGRGWDTGELFF.